What follows are 5 T cell receptor beta chains derived from one specimen sequenced in a study of T cell responses to AZD1222 COVID-19 vaccine. Here immunoSEQ multiplex PCR was the method, and the copy in TCRdb shows in-frame clones only, minus some. The sample contains around 120,000 clones, more than 75% of which appear only once. The sample consisted of peripheral blood, taken 28 days after the second AZD1222 dose. The receptors were sampled from an adult who received the AZD1222 COVID-19 vaccine.

This CDR3 reads CASSFPTGAEAFF. CDR3 nucleotides: TGTGCCAGCAGCTTTCCCACAGGGGCTGAAGCTTTCTTT. J is TRBJ1-1 and V is TRBV7-9, with TRBD1 identical over 7 bases. Germline CDR1 SEHNR, CDR2 FQNEAQ (reference sequence). The CDR3 contains 13 residues. V shed 3 bases and J 6 bases; nucleotides not matched to a gene: 4.

The V gene is TRBV25-1, the J gene TRBJ1-1; D gene uncertain. This CDR3 contains 11 residues. Deletions cut 0 bases from V and 4 bases from J, with 0 bases between. Looked up from germline, CDR1 is MGHDK and CDR2 is SYGVNS. In DNA, the CDR3 is TGTGCCAGCAGTGAATACACTGAAGCTTTCTTT. It encodes CASSEYTEAFF.

V and J are TRBV7-9 and TRBJ2-7; D ambiguous. Trimming removed 5 bases from V and 0 bases from J, with 8 bases in between. The CDR3 has 13 amino acids. Germline assignment: CDR1 SEHNR and CDR2 FQNEAQ (reference sequence). CDR3 in DNA: TGTGCCAGCAGCCGCAAGGACTCCTACGAGCAGTACTTC. It encodes CASSRKDSYEQYF.

This chain joins TRBV28 and TRBJ2-6, with D perhaps matching TRBD1 (6 bases). Trimming took 3 bases from V and 8 from J, leaving 11 bases between them. CDR3 size: 14 residues. Germline V CDR1 and CDR2: MDHEN, SYDVKM. The CDR3 nucleotides read TGTGCCAGCAGTTTTGGGACACCTACCAACGTCCTGACTTTC. Its protein product is CASSFGTPTNVLTF.

The rearrangement joins TRBV20-1 to TRBJ2-5; no firm D call. The CDR3 has 10 amino acids. Between the trimmed V and J ends, which lost 6 bases and 5 bases, there was a span of 7 bases. The germline gives CDR1 DFQATT, CDR2 SNEGSKA (reference sequence). The CDR3 DNA reads TGCAGTGCCGAGACGGAGACCCAGTACTTC. Translating it yields CSAETETQYF.